The T cell receptor (beta chain) described here comes from a study of siplizumab effects on memory and regulatory T cells. Sequencing used immunoSEQ multiplex PCR; TCRdb keeps in-frame clones, though not all of them. The repertoire holds tens of thousands of clones, with just over 90% as singletons. In germline, CDR1 is SGHNT, CDR2 YYREEE (reference sequence). The CDR3 extends over 15 amino acids. Trimming at V came to 1 base and at J to 5 bases, leaving 6 bases not matched to a gene. Points from the study as a whole: The mean Treg-derived percentage of mappable alloreactive CD4+ clones was around 69% with siplizumab compared with approximately 30% in controls.

Concerning this clone: No antigen is known for it.

The clonotype originates from a human donor in good health. The sample consisted of CD8+ T cells sorted from blood. The V and J genes are TRBV5-4 and TRBJ2-1, with TRBD2 matching 7 bases. The CDR3 DNA reads as TGTGCCAGCAGCTTGAAAAGCGGGATAGACAATGAGCAGTTCTTC. Its translation: CASSLKSGIDNEQFF.